Presented here are 25 T cell receptor beta chains from one specimen sequenced in a study of blood T cell repertoires in COVID-19. TCRdb keeps only in-frame clones here, not all; method: immunoSEQ multiplex PCR. Of about 42,000 clones in the sample, about 86% were seen once. Sequencing was done on a sample of peripheral blood. The receptors were sampled from a man aged 65 to 79 with acute or convalescent COVID-19.

This clone was seen just once. The chain is built from TRBV28 and TRBJ1-6; 9 positions agree with TRBD1. V lost 6 bases and J lost 9; bases outside the gene matches: 6. From germline, CDR1 is MDHEN and CDR2 SYDVKM. The CDR3 is 14 residues long. The CDR3 sequence: CASRKGQGRSPLHF. The CDR3 DNA sequence: TGTGCCAGCAGGAAGGGACAGGGCCGTTCACCCCTCCACTTT.

This clone was counted a single time. The CDR3 nucleotides are TGTGCCAGCAGTTTGGGACAGGGCCAATCCGCGTTCTATGGCTACACCTTC. This gives the protein CASSLGQGQSAFYGYTF. This chain connects TRBV28 to TRBJ1-2; 9 bases line up with TRBD1. CDR1 is MDHEN and CDR2 is SYDVKM in the germline V gene. The CDR3 is made up of 17 amino acids. V lost 3 bases and J lost 4; bases outside the gene matches: 12.

This clone was counted once. The chain joins TRBV18 to TRBJ1-4; TRBD1 matches at 7 bases. With 3 bases clipped from V and 7 bases from J, the junction kept 8 bases outside the gene matches. Germline CDR1 KGHSH, CDR2 LQKENI. This CDR3 has 15 residues. The CDR3 is CASSPFDRVFEKLFF. DNA for the CDR3: TGTGCCAGCTCACCCTTCGACAGGGTCTTTGAAAAACTGTTTTTT. The complete variable domain, with remaining parts taken from reference TRBV18 and TRBJ1-4, reads NAGVMQNPRHLVRRRGQEARLRCSPMKGHSHVYWYRQLPEEGLKFMVYLQKENIIDESGMPKERFSAEFPKEGPSILRIQQVVRGDSAAYFCASSPFDRVFEKLFFGSGTQLSVL.

This chain connects TRBV19 to TRBJ1-2; 7 bases line up with TRBD1. The CDR3 contains 15 residues. J was trimmed by 4 bases and V by 5 bases; bases with no gene match: 10. Per germline, CDR1 LNHDA and CDR2 SQIVND (reference sequence). CDR3 nucleotide sequence: TGTGCCAGTAGTCTCTCCCCAGACAGGGTCTATGGCTACACCTTC. It specifies CASSLSPDRVYGYTF.

The V and J genes are TRBV4-2 and TRBJ2-4, with TRBD2 identical over 10 bases. Trimming took 2 bases from V and 2 from J; bases not matched to a gene: 3. The CDR3 has 16 amino acids. Germline V CDR1 and CDR2: LGHNA, YNFKEQ. CDR3 coding DNA: TGTGCCAGCAGCCAACCGGGACTAGCGACCAAAAACATTCAGTACTTC. Amino acids: CASSQPGLATKNIQYF.

This chain connects TRBV3-1 (or the pseudogene TRBV3-2) to TRBJ2-7; maybe TRBD2 (6 bases). There are 16 residues in the CDR3. The V end was cut by 4 bases, the J end by 0 bases, with 16 bases between. Germline CDR1 is LGHDT and CDR2 is YNNKEL (reference sequence). Here the CDR3 DNA reads TGTGCCAGCAGCCCTCCCGGTAGCGGACACTCCTACGAGCAGTACTTC. It codes for CASSPPGSGHSYEQYF.

The J gene is TRBJ1-4, the V gene TRBV10-3; 7 bases are shared with TRBD1. CDR1 and CDR2 (germline): ENHRY, SYGVKD. The length of the CDR3 is 13 residues. The junction had 11 bases not matched to a gene; V was cut back by 11 bases and J by 8 bases. CDR3 residues: CAASQGEREKLFF. The CDR3 coding sequence is TGTGCCGCGTCCCAGGGGGAACGCGAAAAACTGTTTTTT.

As for this clone: One junction end does not reproduce the germline sequence, and a read error may be involved. The CDR3 region is CASRQGAGREHNEQFF. The CDR3 DNA is TGCGCCAGCAGGCAAGGGGCGGGGCGGGAACACAATGAGCAGTTCTTC. This chain connects TRBV4-3 to TRBJ2-1; the D gene is possibly TRBD2 (6 bases). The CDR3 covers 16 residues. Germline V lookup: CDR1 LGHNA, CDR2 YSLEER.

The chain couples TRBV27 to TRBJ1-5; no clear D gene. The CDR3 length is 12 residues. Trimming took off 3 bases at V and 9 bases at J, with 9 bases between the two ends. The germline CDR1 and CDR2 sequences are MNHEY and SMNVEV (reference sequence). The CDR3 sequence: CASSFNGRPQHF. For the CDR3, the DNA is TGTGCCAGCAGTTTTAATGGGAGGCCCCAGCATTTT.

The V call is TRBV25-1, the J call TRBJ1-2; TRBD1 aligns across 8 bases. Germline values: CDR1 MGHDK, CDR2 SYGVNS. This CDR3 spans 13 amino acids. Germline trimming cut 5 bases from V and 7 bases from J; bases unmatched to any gene: 6. In DNA, the CDR3 is TGTGCCAGCAGTCCGACAGGGGAAGGTGGCTACACCTTC. Its protein is CASSPTGEGGYTF.

The chain uses TRBV7-9 and TRBJ1-2; 10 bases map to TRBD1. Germline loops: CDR1 SEHNR, CDR2 FQNEAQ (reference sequence). J was trimmed by 8 bases and V by 7 bases; bases with no gene match: 16. This CDR3 region has 16 residues. CDR3 nucleotide sequence: TGTGCCAGCATCCATCCCCGGGACAGGGGAAGTGGGGGCTACACCTTC. Translated, it gives CASIHPRDRGSGGYTF.

The V gene is TRBV10-3, the J gene TRBJ2-5; 8 nucleotides align to TRBD2. Losses at the gene ends were 10 bases for V and 4 bases for J; bases not matched to a gene: 14. Germline CDR1 is ENHRY and CDR2 is SYGVKD. This CDR3 has 15 amino acids. CDR3 in amino acids: CATTPGGASLETQYF. DNA for the CDR3: TGTGCCACAACTCCCGGGGGGGCCTCTCTAGAGACCCAGTACTTC.

The genes are TRBV11-2 and TRBJ1-2, with 9 positions matching TRBD1. Germline V gives CDR1 SGHAT, CDR2 FQNNGV. V lost 4 bases and J lost 5; bases outside the gene matches: 2. This CDR3 has 13 residues. This chain's CDR3 is CASSSGQGYGYTF. DNA for the CDR3: TGTGCCAGCAGCTCGGGACAGGGATATGGCTACACCTTC.

The chain joins TRBV6-4 to TRBJ2-1; D is perhaps TRBD2 (5 bases). Deletions cut 4 bases from V and 6 bases from J, with 10 bases between. This CDR3 has 13 amino acids. Germline CDR1 reads MRHNA; CDR2 reads SNTAGT. The CDR3 sequence: CASSVSGLNEQFF. Written as DNA, the CDR3 is TGTGCCAGCAGTGTATCCGGACTCAATGAGCAGTTCTTC.

The sample holds a few counts of this clone. The CDR3 coding sequence is TGTGCCAGCTCACCAAGGACAGGGGCGGCAACTAATGAAAAACTGTTTTTT. Translation: CASSPRTGAATNEKLFF. V gene TRBV18 combines with J gene TRBJ1-4; 9 bases are a match to TRBD1. The ends lost 2 bases at V and 0 bases at J; junction bases unmatched: 4. The germline V gene encodes CDR1 KGHSH and CDR2 LQKENI. The CDR3 is 17 amino acids.

The chain links TRBV5-4 to TRBJ2-5, with D possibly matching TRBD1 (6 bases). Germline CDR1 reads SGHNT; CDR2 reads YYREEE (reference sequence). V gave up 3 bases and J gave up 2 bases, with 11 bases separating them. This CDR3 region has 14 residues. The CDR3 DNA follows: TGTGCCAGCAGCTCCTCCGGGACACAAGAGACCCAGTACTTC. This translates into CASSSSGTQETQYF.

The genes are TRBV7-9 and TRBJ1-2; 7 bases map to TRBD1. CDR3 length: 12 amino acids. CDR1 is SEHNR, CDR2 FQNEAQ, per germline (reference sequence). Germline trimming cut 6 bases from V and 10 bases from J; bases unmatched to any gene: 8. The CDR3 bases are TGTGCCAGCAGACCCGGGACAGCGATCTACACCTTC. This gives the protein CASRPGTAIYTF.

The chain links TRBV10-3 to TRBJ1-2; 10 nucleotides match TRBD1. V shed 8 bases, J shed 8 bases, and the junction held 14 bases outside the gene matches. Per the germline V gene, CDR1 is ENHRY and CDR2 is SYGVKD. The CDR3 loop spans 15 amino acids. CDR3 region: CAIADPGQGQDGYTF. CDR3 nucleotide sequence: TGTGCCATCGCGGACCCGGGACAGGGGCAAGACGGCTACACCTTC.

The chain joins TRBV5-4 to TRBJ2-1, with TRBD2 matching 16 bases. Trimming removed 0 bases from V and 5 bases from J; junction bases left unmatched: 5. CDR3 length: 18 residues. Germline CDR1 and CDR2: SGHNT and YYREEE (reference sequence). CDR3 DNA: TGTGCCAGCAGCTTGGAACCGGGGACTAGCGGGGGGGACAATGAGCAGTTCTTC. Translated, it gives CASSLEPGTSGGDNEQFF.

This clone was seen just once. The chain joins TRBV7-9 to TRBJ1-1; the D gene is possibly TRBD1 (6 bases). Germline values: CDR1 SEHNR, CDR2 FQNEAQ (reference sequence). V lost 7 bases and J 1 base, leaving 10 bases between the germline ends. CDR3 length equals 13 residues. The CDR3 sequence: CASTWTANTEAFF. The CDR3 coding sequence is TGTGCCAGCACCTGGACAGCGAACACTGAAGCTTTCTTT.

The chain links TRBV19 to TRBJ1-1, with TRBD1 matching 12 bases. V lost 5 bases, J lost 6 bases, and 7 bases stayed unmatched. CDR3 length: 15 residues. Germline V CDR1 and CDR2: LNHDA, SQIVND (reference sequence). The CDR3 bases are TGTGCCAGTAGTGTGGGGACAGGGGGCCTGGCTGAAGCTTTCTTT. Translating gives CASSVGTGGLAEAFF.

Judged by abundance, this clone is medium-sized. CDR3: CASSDPHRLAGKKTQYF. The CDR3 bases are TGTGCCAGCAGTGACCCCCATAGGCTAGCGGGAAAAAAGACCCAGTACTTC. The chain carries TRBV6-4 and TRBJ2-5; TRBD2 matches at 9 bases. The V gene end was trimmed by 2 bases and the J gene end by 6 bases; junction bases not matched to a gene: 13. The CDR3 loop spans 17 amino acids. Looked up from germline, CDR1 is MRHNA and CDR2 is SNTAGT.

The chain links TRBV29-1 to TRBJ1-4; 8 nucleotides line up with TRBD1. The CDR3 is 13 residues long. V was pared by 7 bases and J by 5 bases, with 6 bases of the junction left unmatched. CDR1 is SQVTM, CDR2 ANQGSEA, per germline. CDR3 loop: CSALDRANEKLFF. The CDR3 nucleotides read TGCAGCGCCCTGGACAGGGCAAATGAAAAACTGTTTTTT.

Only a few counts were recorded for this clone. The chain combines TRBV2 with TRBJ1-4; 9 nucleotides line up with TRBD1. Germline V gene data show CDR1 as SNHLY and CDR2 as FYNNEI. Germline trimming cut 6 bases from V and 7 bases from J; bases unmatched to any gene: 9. The CDR3 extends over 15 amino acids. CDR3 DNA sequence: TGTGCCAGCAGCCCTTTACCGGGACAGGGTGAAAAACTGTTTTTT. It is translated as CASSPLPGQGEKLFF. Full variable domain (missing parts from reference TRBV2 and TRBJ1-4): EPEVTQTPSHQVTQMGQEVILRCVPISNHLYFYWYRQILGQKVEFLVSFYNNEISEKSEIFDDQFSVERPDGSNFTLKIRSTKLEDSAMYFCASSPLPGQGEKLFFGSGTQLSVL.

The chain couples TRBV2 to TRBJ2-5; 9 bases are shared with TRBD2. The germline V gene has CDR1 SNHLY and CDR2 FYNNEI. After removal of 8 bases from V and 2 bases from J, the junction contained 9 bases not matched to a gene. The CDR3 length is 15 residues. Here the CDR3 reads CASQSLAGPQETQYF. The CDR3 DNA reads as TGTGCCAGCCAGTCACTAGCGGGCCCTCAAGAGACCCAGTACTTC.